The clone carrying this T cell receptor (beta chain) was seen repeatedly, ten times or more. Its antigen is not identified. Regarding time point: newly diagnosed GD, antithyroid drugs for less than 3 months. RNA from PBMCs was the source of the TCR library. The data belong to a study of regulatory T cells in long-lasting Graves disease. Study-wide results and caveats: Peripheral blood alone, not thyroid tissue, underwent study.

Per germline, CDR1 MNHNS and CDR2 SASEGT. Trimming cost V 0 bases and J 3 bases, with 20 bases left between them. This CDR3 has 18 amino acids. CDR3 regions were amplified by Arm-PCR using iRepertoire HTBI primers to build TCR beta libraries. TCRdb ran MiXCR on the multiplex PCR reads and lists one entry per CDR3 protein. The repertoire has 300,000 to 400,000 distinct CDR3 sequences, 15% to 20% of them found once; the top ten carry roughly 40%. The source is a female donor with Graves disease. The sequences come from peripheral blood mononuclear cells (PBMCs), collected at new diagnosis, from a patient treated with antithyroid drugs. V and J are TRBV6-1 and TRBJ1-2; no reliable D call. The CDR3 here is CASSEAGQVKGPHYGYTF. The CDR3 coding sequence is TGTGCCAGCAGTGAAGCCGGGCAAGTTAAAGGCCCGCACTATGGCTACACCTTC.